The 8 T cell receptor beta chains in this list originate from one sample, sequenced in a study of identifying expanded T cells in peripheral blood. Assay used: immunoSEQ multiplex PCR; TCRdb lists only in-frame clones, some missing. The top ten hold 7.5% to 9.5% of the sample, which has over 100,000 clones, about 88% seen once. The sequencing sample was made of blood. These receptors were taken from a person aged 18 to 70 in good health.

CDR3 sequence (DNA): TGTGCCAGCAGCCCTGTACCGATAACAAACTATGGCTACACCTTC. Its protein product is CASSPVPITNYGYTF. The chain links TRBV5-6 to TRBJ1-2; the D is unclear. V lost 4 bases and J lost 2, with 15 bases in between. The CDR3 runs 15 residues. Germline V gene lookup returns CDR1 SGHDT and CDR2 YYEEEE.

The chain combines TRBV7-8 with TRBJ1-2; 10 bases align to TRBD1. Looked up from germline, CDR1 is SGHVS and CDR2 is FQNEAQ. Unmatched junction bases numbered 1, after V lost 0 bases and J lost 0 bases. The CDR3 covers 16 residues. DNA of the CDR3: TGTGCCAGCAGCTTAGCCGGGACAGGGGCTAACTATGGCTACACCTTC. This encodes CASSLAGTGANYGYTF.

The chain employs TRBV4-3 and TRBJ2-3; D perhaps matches TRBD2 (7 bases). Trimming left V 0 bases short and J 5 bases short, with 21 bases between. This CDR3 has 18 amino acids. Looked up from germline, CDR1 is LGHNA and CDR2 is YSLEER. The CDR3 DNA follows: TGCGCCAGCAGCCAAGATGGGGAGGGGGGCATTCTGGGAGATACGCAGTATTTT. Its translation: CASSQDGEGGILGDTQYF.

The rearrangement links TRBV4-2 to TRBJ2-1; D may match TRBD1 or TRBD2 (5 bases each). V was shortened by 0 bases and J by 5 bases, with 14 bases between the two germline ends. This CDR3 is 16 amino acids long. Germline V gene data show CDR1 as LGHNA and CDR2 as YNFKEQ. The CDR3 bases are TGTGCCAGCAGCCAAGATCGGCAGGGAGTAAACAATGAGCAGTTCTTC. The encoded protein is CASSQDRQGVNNEQFF.

The chain carries TRBV27 and TRBJ2-7, with D unclear. Trimming took off 5 bases at V and 2 bases at J, with 4 bases between the two ends. The germline V gene has CDR1 MNHEY and CDR2 SMNVEV (reference sequence). CDR3 size: 11 residues. CDR3 loop: CASSDAYEQYF. DNA for the CDR3: TGTGCCAGCAGTGATGCCTACGAGCAGTACTTC.

The genes are TRBV19 and TRBJ1-3; maybe TRBD1 (5 bases). The CDR3 has 16 residues. V lost 0 bases and J 0 bases, leaving 9 bases between the germline ends. Looked up from germline, CDR1 is LNHDA and CDR2 is SQIVND (reference sequence). The CDR3 DNA reads as TGTGCCAGTAGTATAGATGGGACCTTCTCTGGAAACACCATATATTTT. Its protein is CASSIDGTFSGNTIYF.

This clone has a single count. The rearrangement links TRBV28 to TRBJ2-1, with 15 bases that match TRBD2. This CDR3 spans 18 amino acids. The V gene end was trimmed by 6 bases and the J gene end by 7 bases; junction bases not matched to a gene: 13. Looked up from germline, CDR1 is MDHEN and CDR2 is SYDVKM. This chain's CDR3 is CASSSGLAGGSLENEQFF. The CDR3 DNA sequence: TGTGCCAGCAGCTCGGGACTAGCGGGAGGAAGCCTGGAGAATGAGCAGTTCTTC.

This sequence joins TRBV30 and TRBJ1-1, with a tentative D call TRBD1 (6 bases). Trimming left V 8 bases short and J 0 bases short, with 19 bases between. This CDR3 spans 15 amino acids. The germline gives CDR1 GTSNPN, CDR2 SVGIG (reference sequence). The CDR3 bases are TGTGCCATAGGGGGGGCCGTTTCCATGAACACTGAAGCTTTCTTT. Protein: CAIGGAVSMNTEAFF.